This record looks at one T cell receptor beta chain sequence and its context. What antigen it recognizes has not been identified. Base qualities are not recorded, but no much larger clone differs from it by a single base. In Seattle, one collaborating source enrolled patients while the infection was active and tracked those patients longitudinally over the course of disease. Whole blood was collected in K2EDTA tubes by collaborating institutions according to the institutions' own protocols. For TCRbeta analysis, collaborators shipped samples in one of three forms: frozen whole blood, isolated PBMCs, or DNA extracted from either of those sample types. These data are taken from a study of blood T cell repertoires in COVID-19 (dated by TCRdb to 2019 to 2021). For the study in its entirety: Collaborator samples came from the United States, Italy and Spain and covered acute and convalescent phases of COVID-19. The prospective study material was composed of cDNA or gDNA derived from T cells, B-cell-depleted T cells, or PBMCs. The dataset comprised deeply sampled blood TCRbeta repertoires from subjects exposed to, actively infected with, or recovered from COVID-19. A freely available public database, intended as a resource for researchers studying the immune response to SARS-CoV-2, is where the repertoires were released. Samples came from the ongoing ImmuneRACE study (first 160 participants) plus 1,254 subjects from 6 global collaborators. A de-identified subject ID, COVID-19 status, age in years and sex were almost always included in the sample metadata. Where available, HLA class I and class II types were obtained from metadata supplied by the sample provider rather than from assay-based typing. On the study overall, not on this receptor specifically: How much clinical and demographic metadata was included differed by source and by participant, and the metadata was provided uncurated.

The immunoSEQ Assay, a bias-controlled multiplex PCR, was used to amplify TCRbeta CDR3 regions from genomic DNA. Processing in the source paper ran as follows. Within the assay, amplification of reference gene primers was used to estimate how many nucleated cells each sample contained. To quantify the absolute abundance of each unique TCRbeta CDR3 rearrangement, sequence reads were collapsed and filtered. For each sample, productive Simpson clonality was calculated as the square root of Simpson's diversity index over productive rearrangements. TCRdb mirrors the immuneACCESS table, restricted to in-frame sequences. Some clones are absent from its copies; in checked studies, under half trace to an unresolved V gene, and the reason for the others is unknown. V and J calls and clone size are as listed in that table; D and trimming were resolved from the DNA. The sample includes fewer than 350,000 clones, with around 88% observed a single time. The ten top clones hold approximately 1.8% of the sample.

Reading from cysteine to phenylalanine, the CDR3 counts 12 amino acids. The entry retains the CDR3 DNA only, 36 bases that are in frame from base 1. Sequences ENHRY (CDR1) and SYGVKD (CDR2) are obtained from the germline V gene. V and J are truncated by 5 bases and 8 bases respectively, leaving an intervening sequence of 12 bases. Rearrangement joined TRBV10-3 to TRBJ1-2; there is no confident call for the D gene. This receptor was obtained from a woman under 40 with COVID-19, enrolled during active disease. Input material: peripheral blood. The DNA reads TGTGCCATCAGTAGCGGGGTTGGCGGCTACACCTTC. This encodes CAISSGVGGYTF.